The 30 T cell receptor beta chains below were found in one sample sequenced in a study of CD8 T cells in ankylosing spondylitis. Regarding the study as a whole: Ankylosing spondylitis blood seemed to carry a telltale TCR beta motif made of fewer than 10 highly homologous variants.

TCRdb analysed the 5' RACE reads with MiXCR anew, one entry per CDR3 protein. This repertoire shows about 800,000 distinct CDR3 sequences, about an eighth found once; its top ten account for around 0.51%. No antigen has been identified for these receptors. Material: blood, either unsorted or a sorted T cell fraction (not recorded which). The receptors here all came from a male donor with ankylosing spondylitis.

The table lists this clonotype with many counts. This sequence joins TRBV7-2 and TRBJ2-3; a weak D match, TRBD1 (8 bases). This CDR3 has 15 residues. Germline CDR1 and CDR2: SGHTA and FQGNSA. The germline V and J ends were trimmed by 5 bases and 4 bases, with 16 bases remaining between them. CDR3 amino acids: CASSPWTGRADTQYF. CDR3 DNA: TGTGCCAGCAGCCCATGGACAGGGAGGGCAGATACGCAGTATTTT. The complete variable domain, with remaining parts taken from reference TRBV7-2 and TRBJ2-3, reads GAGVSQSPSNKVTEKGKDVELRCDPISGHTALYWYRQSLGQGLEFLIYFQGNSAPDKSGLPSDRFSAERTGGSVSTLTIQRTQQEDSAVYLCASSPWTGRADTQYFGPGTRLTVL.

This chain connects TRBV28 to TRBJ2-5; possible D gene TRBD2, 5 bases. The CDR3 is made up of 13 amino acids. V was clipped by 2 bases and J by 7 bases, with 11 bases between them. Germline V gives CDR1 MDHEN, CDR2 SYDVKM. The CDR3 reads CASSLGLLRTQYF. In DNA, the CDR3 is TGTGCCAGCAGTTTAGGACTTTTGAGGACCCAGTACTTC.

This chain links TRBV10-2 with TRBJ2-3; D is tentatively TRBD1 or TRBD2 (6 bases each). This CDR3 is 18 amino acids long. Per germline, CDR1 WSHSY and CDR2 SAAADI. V gave up 6 bases and J gave up 5 bases, with 27 bases separating them. The CDR3 DNA follows: TGCGCCAGCAGAGCGGTACAGGGTACTTTCTCCGGGGGAGATACGCAGTATTTT. Amino acid sequence: CASRAVQGTFSGGDTQYF.

This clonotype turned up a few times. The CDR3 region has the DNA TGCGCCAGCAGCCAAGGAAGGTGGGACATTATCCAAGAGACCCAGTACTTC. Protein sequence: CASSQGRWDIIQETQYF. This chain uses TRBV4-1 with TRBJ2-5, with D possibly being TRBD1 (6 bases). This CDR3 has 17 residues. Germline V CDR1 and CDR2: MGHRA, YSYEKL. The ends were cut back, 1 base at V and 1 base at J, with 16 bases in the middle.

The genes are TRBV27 and TRBJ1-4, with D possibly being TRBD1 (6 bases). The germline V and J ends were trimmed by 5 bases and 0 bases, with 10 bases remaining between them. In germline, CDR1 is MNHEY, CDR2 SMNVEV (reference sequence). The CDR3 contains 15 residues. The CDR3 reads CASSDAGATNEKLFF. The DNA of the CDR3 is TGTGCCAGCAGTGATGCAGGGGCAACTAATGAAAAACTGTTTTTT.

This clonotype was picked up many times. The V call is TRBV5-6, the J call TRBJ2-2, with D tentatively TRBD2 (6 bases). CDR1 is SGHDT and CDR2 is YYEEEE in the germline V gene. The CDR3 runs 15 residues. Deletions cut 2 bases from V and 4 bases from J, with 12 bases between. CDR3 sequence reads: CASSFTGGSTGELFF. CDR3 DNA sequence: TGTGCCAGCAGCTTTACCGGGGGTAGCACCGGGGAGCTGTTTTTT.

A few counts support this clonotype. This sequence joins TRBV20-1 and TRBJ2-3; TRBD2 is a possible D gene (6 bases). The germline gives CDR1 DFQATT, CDR2 SNEGSKA (reference sequence). The V and J ends lost 2 bases and 2 bases respectively, with 17 bases between them. CDR3 size: 16 residues. This CDR3 is CSARPGGGAPTDTQYF. CDR3 in DNA: TGCAGTGCTAGACCCGGCGGAGGGGCCCCCACAGATACGCAGTATTTT.

V and J are TRBV20-1 and TRBJ1-1; D unclear. Germline values: CDR1 DFQATT, CDR2 SNEGSKA (reference sequence). The CDR3 has 13 amino acids. Trimming stripped 3 bases from V and 0 bases from J, with 8 bases between. CDR3 amino acids: CSARRSLNTEAFF. The CDR3 nucleotides are TGCAGTGCTAGGCGCTCGTTGAACACTGAAGCTTTCTTT.

The gene calls are TRBV14 and TRBJ2-1, with D hard to call. The germline V gene has CDR1 SGHDN and CDR2 FVKESK. This CDR3 has 16 residues. The V end lost 1 base, the J end lost 6 bases, and 16 bases lay between the germline ends. The CDR3 here is CASSQAHGSNTNEQFF. As DNA, the CDR3 is TGTGCCAGCAGCCAAGCTCACGGGTCGAATACCAATGAGCAGTTCTTC.

The chain joins TRBV6-2 or TRBV6-3 to TRBJ1-2; D not resolved. CDR1 is MNHEY, CDR2 SVGEGT, per germline. This CDR3 has 13 amino acids. Trimming shortened V by 5 bases and J by 5 bases, and 12 bases separated the two germline ends. CDR3 residues: CASSPSAVYGYTF. In DNA, the CDR3 is TGTGCCAGCAGTCCCTCGGCTGTTTATGGCTACACCTTC.

This chain joins TRBV10-3 and TRBJ2-6; no definite D call. In germline, CDR1 is ENHRY, CDR2 SYGVKD. Trimming left V 7 bases short and J 1 base short, with 2 bases between. The CDR3 totals 12 residues. CDR3 sequence: CAINSGANVLTF. CDR3 nucleotides: TGTGCCATCAATTCTGGGGCCAACGTCCTGACTTTC.

The rearrangement joins TRBV7-9 to TRBJ2-7, with D perhaps TRBD1 (6 bases). The germline CDR1 and CDR2 sequences are SEHNR and FQNEAQ (reference sequence). The CDR3 runs to 14 residues. Trimming pared 3 bases from V and 9 bases from J, leaving 18 bases between. In DNA, the CDR3 is TGTGCCAGCAGCTTTAGTCCGGGGCCAGGGGTGCAGTACTTC. Protein sequence: CASSFSPGPGVQYF.

This clonotype was observed many times. Germline is not matched at one junction end, which may reflect a read error. V and J are TRBV5-1 and TRBJ1-1, with D possibly matching TRBD1 (6 bases). In germline, CDR1 is SGHRS, CDR2 YFSETQ. The length of the CDR3 is 13 residues. In DNA form, the CDR3 reads TGTGCCAGCCGACGGACAGTCAACACTGAAGCTTTCTTT. Its translation: CASRRTVNTEAFF.

J is TRBJ2-1 and V is TRBV11-2, with D perhaps TRBD2 (6 bases). There are 15 residues in the CDR3. Germline CDR1 reads SGHAT; CDR2 reads FQNNGV. The V end lost 2 bases, the J end lost 4 bases, and 12 bases lay between the germline ends. DNA for the CDR3: TGTGCCAGCAGCTTATTCCAGCGGGCATACAATGAGCAGTTCTTC. It codes for CASSLFQRAYNEQFF.

V and J are TRBV25-1 and TRBJ2-1, with D uncertain. Trimming took 3 bases from V and 5 from J, leaving 11 bases between them. CDR1 is MGHDK, CDR2 SYGVNS, per germline. The CDR3 length is 14 residues. This CDR3 is CASSDSTRNNEQFF. As DNA, the CDR3 is TGTGCCAGCAGTGACTCGACAAGAAACAATGAGCAGTTCTTC.

The chain employs TRBV20-1 and TRBJ1-1, with D uncertain. The germline gives CDR1 DFQATT, CDR2 SNEGSKA (reference sequence). Trimming removed 5 bases at V and 1 base at J, with 17 bases between. The CDR3 runs 15 residues. For the CDR3, the DNA is TGCAGTGCTGTCTCCGTTGAGACACAGAACACTGAAGCTTTCTTT. Encoded protein: CSAVSVETQNTEAFF.

This clonotype was counted a few times. This chain uses TRBV5-4 with TRBJ1-2, with TRBD1 matching 8 bases. The junction had 5 bases not matched to a gene; V was cut back by 9 bases and J by 1 base. There are 13 residues in the CDR3. Germline V gene lookup returns CDR1 SGHNT and CDR2 YYREEE (reference sequence). CDR3 amino acids: CAIQTGDNYGYTF. CDR3 sequence (DNA): TGTGCCATCCAGACAGGGGATAACTATGGCTACACCTTC.

The CDR3 loop reads CASSVDGLAETQYF. CDR3 in DNA: TGTGCCAGCAGCGTAGATGGACTAGCGGAGACCCAGTACTTC. The J gene is TRBJ2-5, the V gene TRBV9, with 9 bases fitting TRBD2. CDR3 length: 14 amino acids. CDR1 and CDR2 from the germline V gene are SGDLS and YYNGEE. The V and J ends lost 0 bases and 5 bases, in that order; junction bases with no gene match: 2. Full variable domain (remainder filled in from reference TRBV9 and TRBJ2-5): DSGVTQTPKHLITATGQRVTLRCSPRSGDLSVYWYQQSLDQGLQFLIQYYNGEERAKGNILERFSAQQFPDLHSELNLSSLELGDSALYFCASSVDGLAETQYFGPGTRLLVL.

This clonotype showed up many times. CDR3 coding DNA: TGTGCCAGCATTGGGCTGGTTCGCGGGAGGGCCTACAATGAGCAGTTCTTC. Its protein is CASIGLVRGRAYNEQFF. The chain recombines TRBV12-3 or TRBV12-4 with TRBJ2-1; 9 nucleotides match TRBD2. This CDR3 comprises 17 residues. V shed 7 bases, J shed 2 bases, and the junction held 12 bases outside the gene matches.

This clonotype was picked up a small number of times. This chain links TRBV6-2 or TRBV6-3 with TRBJ2-7; D is unresolved. Between the trimmed V and J ends, which lost 7 bases and 3 bases, there was a span of 10 bases. The germline V gene has CDR1 MNHEY and CDR2 SVGEGT. The CDR3 spans 12 residues. The CDR3 reads CASTQGFYEQYF. For the CDR3, the DNA is TGTGCCAGCACCCAAGGGTTCTACGAGCAGTACTTC.

The gene calls are TRBV18 and TRBJ1-6, with D tentatively TRBD1 (6 bases). The germline gives CDR1 KGHSH, CDR2 LQKENI. Between the trimmed V and J ends, which lost 2 bases and 9 bases, there was a span of 11 bases. This CDR3 is built from 14 residues. Here the CDR3 DNA reads TGTGCCAGCTCACCAGACAGGACGGGTTCACCCCTCCACTTT. This codes for CASSPDRTGSPLHF.

The genes are TRBV9 and TRBJ2-1, with TRBD2 matching over 9 bases. Germline V CDR1 and CDR2: SGDLS, YYNGEE. The junction had 8 bases not matched to a gene; V was cut back by 7 bases and J by 3 bases. The CDR3 has 15 amino acids. CDR3 sequence reads: CASSLSGGIYNEQFF. CDR3 sequence (DNA): TGTGCCAGCTCCCTTAGCGGGGGAATCTACAATGAGCAGTTCTTC. Full variable domain (rest looked up from reference TRBV9 and TRBJ2-1): DSGVTQTPKHLITATGQRVTLRCSPRSGDLSVYWYQQSLDQGLQFLIQYYNGEERAKGNILERFSAQQFPDLHSELNLSSLELGDSALYFCASSLSGGIYNEQFFGPGTRLTVL.

This clonotype has more than one count but fewer than ten. V gene TRBV7-2 combines with J gene TRBJ1-1; D is unresolved. The germline V and J ends were trimmed by 1 base and 11 bases, with 14 bases remaining between them. Per germline, CDR1 SGHTA and CDR2 FQGNSA. The CDR3 length is 13 residues. The CDR3 here is CASSLVYQGYAFF. As DNA, the CDR3 is TGTGCCAGCAGCTTAGTATATCAAGGGTATGCTTTCTTT.

J is TRBJ2-2 and V is TRBV12-3 or TRBV12-4; D remains unclear. V lost 2 bases to trimming and J lost 5 bases, with 6 bases between them. This CDR3 region has 13 residues. The CDR3 coding sequence is TGTGCCAGCAGTTTATTGGAGACCGGGGAGCTGTTTTTT. Translated, it gives CASSLLETGELFF.

This chain connects TRBV7-2 to TRBJ2-1; D is possibly TRBD1 (6 bases). The CDR3 length is 14 residues. V was shortened by 10 bases and J by 3 bases, with 16 bases between the two germline ends. The germline V gene has CDR1 SGHTA and CDR2 FQGNSA. In DNA, the CDR3 is TGTGCCATCACCGGGACAAGAAACTACAATGAGCAGTTCTTC. This encodes CAITGTRNYNEQFF. Drawing the rest from reference TRBV7-2 and TRBJ2-1, the complete variable domain is GAGVSQSPSNKVTEKGKDVELRCDPISGHTALYWYRQSLGQGLEFLIYFQGNSAPDKSGLPSDRFSAERTGGSVSTLTIQRTQQEDSAVYLCAITGTRNYNEQFFGPGTRLTVL.

The table lists this clonotype with many counts. The chain joins TRBV27 to TRBJ2-5, with 8 bases matching TRBD1. CDR1 and CDR2 from the germline V gene are MNHEY and SMNVEV (reference sequence). The CDR3 runs to 17 residues. J lost 1 base, V lost 0 bases, and 7 bases had no gene match. The CDR3 here is CASSLSMAGGFQETQYF. CDR3 bases: TGTGCCAGCAGTTTATCGATGGCAGGGGGCTTCCAAGAGACCCAGTACTTC.

This chain connects TRBV29-1 to TRBJ1-2, with a tentative D call TRBD1 (5 bases). Germline V gives CDR1 SQVTM, CDR2 ANQGSEA. The CDR3 sequence is 13 residues long. Trimming stripped 2 bases from V and 4 bases from J, with 11 bases between. The CDR3 DNA reads as TGCAGCGTTGAATCAGGGATGGGCTATGGCTACACCTTC. It is translated as CSVESGMGYGYTF. Based on the CDR3 plus reference TRBV29-1 and TRBJ1-2, the full variable domain is SAVISQKPSRDICQRGTSLTIQCQVDSQVTMMFWYRQQPGQSLTLIATANQGSEATYESGFVIDKFPISRPNLTFSTLTVSNMSPEDSSIYLCSVESGMGYGYTFGSGTRLTVV.

The chain couples TRBV6-1 to TRBJ1-1; TRBD1 aligns across 7 bases. This CDR3 has 14 residues. The germline gives CDR1 MNHNS, CDR2 SASEGT. V trimming: 11 bases; J trimming: 6 bases; junction bases outside the gene matches: 15. The CDR3 nucleotides are TGTGCCGCTAGTCGACAGGGTCGATTGGCTGAAGCTTTCTTT. Its protein product is CAASRQGRLAEAFF.

This clonotype has a handful of counts. V and J are TRBV11-2 and TRBJ2-1, with 11 bases matching TRBD2. The CDR3 is 17 amino acids. The V gene end was trimmed by 0 bases and the J gene end by 3 bases; junction bases not matched to a gene: 4. Germline CDR1 SGHAT, CDR2 FQNNGV. CDR3 region: CASSLEETSGIYNEQFF. CDR3 sequence (DNA): TGTGCCAGCAGCTTAGAAGAGACTAGCGGGATCTACAATGAGCAGTTCTTC.

This clonotype was found a few times. CDR3 in amino acids: CASSTGTAQHF. The CDR3 bases are TGTGCCAGCAGTACCGGGACAGCCCAGCATTTT. The chain carries TRBV2 and TRBJ1-5; 7 bases fit TRBD1. The V gene end was trimmed by 5 bases and the J gene end by 11 bases; junction bases not matched to a gene: 3. Germline V lookup: CDR1 SNHLY, CDR2 FYNNEI. The CDR3 is 11 amino acids.